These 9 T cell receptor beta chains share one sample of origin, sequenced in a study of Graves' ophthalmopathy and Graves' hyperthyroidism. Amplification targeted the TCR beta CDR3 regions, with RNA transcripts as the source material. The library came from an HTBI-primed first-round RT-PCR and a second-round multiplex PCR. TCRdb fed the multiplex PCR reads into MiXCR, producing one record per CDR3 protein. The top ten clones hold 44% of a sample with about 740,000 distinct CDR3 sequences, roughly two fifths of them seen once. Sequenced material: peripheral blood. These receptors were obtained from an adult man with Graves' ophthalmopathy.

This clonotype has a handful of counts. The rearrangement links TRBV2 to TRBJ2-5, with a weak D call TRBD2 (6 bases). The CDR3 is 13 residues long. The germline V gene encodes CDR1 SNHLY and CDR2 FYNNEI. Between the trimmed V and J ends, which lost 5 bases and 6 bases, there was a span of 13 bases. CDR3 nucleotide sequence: TGTGCCAGCAGTCAAGGGCGGGAAAAGACCCAGTACTTC. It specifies CASSQGREKTQYF.

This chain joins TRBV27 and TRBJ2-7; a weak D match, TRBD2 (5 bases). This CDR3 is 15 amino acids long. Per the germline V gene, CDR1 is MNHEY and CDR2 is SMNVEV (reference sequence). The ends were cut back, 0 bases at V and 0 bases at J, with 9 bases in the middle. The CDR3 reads CASSLSSASSYEQYF. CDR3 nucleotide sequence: TGTGCCAGCAGTTTATCTAGCGCTAGCTCCTACGAGCAGTACTTC.

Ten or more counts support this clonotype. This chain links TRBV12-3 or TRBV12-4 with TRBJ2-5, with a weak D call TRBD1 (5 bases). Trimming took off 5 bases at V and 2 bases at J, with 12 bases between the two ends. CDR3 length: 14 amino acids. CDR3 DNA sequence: TGTGCCAGCAGTGACAGCTTGGAGCAAGAGACCCAGTACTTC. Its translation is CASSDSLEQETQYF.

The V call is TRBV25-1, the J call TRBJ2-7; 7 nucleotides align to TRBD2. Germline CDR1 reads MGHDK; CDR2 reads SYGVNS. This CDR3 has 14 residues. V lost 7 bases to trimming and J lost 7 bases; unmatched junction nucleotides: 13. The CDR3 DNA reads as TGTGCCAGCACCCAGCGGGGTACATACAATGAGCAGTACTTC. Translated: CASTQRGTYNEQYF.

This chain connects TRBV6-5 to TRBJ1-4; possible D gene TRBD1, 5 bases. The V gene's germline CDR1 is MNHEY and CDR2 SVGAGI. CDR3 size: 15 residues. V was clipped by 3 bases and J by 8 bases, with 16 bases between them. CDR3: CASSYGARDEEKLFF. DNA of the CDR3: TGTGCCAGCAGTTATGGCGCCAGGGATGAAGAAAAACTGTTTTTT.

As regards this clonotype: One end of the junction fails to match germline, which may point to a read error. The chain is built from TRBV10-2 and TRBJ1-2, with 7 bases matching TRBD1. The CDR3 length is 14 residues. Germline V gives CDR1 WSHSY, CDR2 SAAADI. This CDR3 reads CASRNPGTDYGYTF. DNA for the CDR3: TGTGCCAGCAGAAACCCCGGGACAGACTATGGCTACACCTTC.

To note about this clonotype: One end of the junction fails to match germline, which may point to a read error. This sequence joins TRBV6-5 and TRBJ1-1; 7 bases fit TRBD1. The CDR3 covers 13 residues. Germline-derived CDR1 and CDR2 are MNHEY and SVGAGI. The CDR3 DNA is TGTGCCGGCAGTCGAGGGGAGGGGGCAAATGCTTTCTTT. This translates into CAGSRGEGANAFF.

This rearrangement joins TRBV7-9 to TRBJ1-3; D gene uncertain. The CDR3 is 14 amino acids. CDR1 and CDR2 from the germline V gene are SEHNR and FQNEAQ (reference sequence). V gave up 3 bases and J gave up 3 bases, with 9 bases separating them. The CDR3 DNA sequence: TGTGCCAGCAGCTTGAGGAGGGTTGGAAACACCATATATTTT. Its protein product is CASSLRRVGNTIYF.

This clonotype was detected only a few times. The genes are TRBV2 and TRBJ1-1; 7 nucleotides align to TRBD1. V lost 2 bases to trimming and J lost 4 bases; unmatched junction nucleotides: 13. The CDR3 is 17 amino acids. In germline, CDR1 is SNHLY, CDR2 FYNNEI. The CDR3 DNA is TGTGCCAGCAGTGAATTGAGTGTAAGACAGGGAAGCACTGAAGCTTTCTTT. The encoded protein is CASSELSVRQGSTEAFF.